The 9 T cell receptor beta chains in this list originate from one sample, sequenced in a study of T cells in localized non-small cell lung cancer. Libraries were prepared by immunoSEQ multiplex PCR; TCRdb keeps only in-frame clonotypes and omits some of them. This sample carries around 1,400 clones, less than 30% of them seen once, and the ten largest clones take under 20%. The sequencing here drew on normal lung tissue next to the tumor, taken before any cancer treatment. These receptors were obtained from a woman aged 35 to 70 with stage I squamous cell lung carcinoma.

The chain carries TRBV2 and TRBJ2-7; 11 nucleotides line up with TRBD1. The CDR3 runs to 17 residues. The J segment lost 2 bases and the V segment lost 6 bases, leaving 12 bases of the junction unmatched. Germline CDR1 and CDR2: SNHLY and FYNNEI. CDR3 loop: CASSSSDRGRKTYEQYF. The CDR3 DNA reads TGTGCCAGCAGCTCCTCGGACAGGGGGCGCAAAACCTACGAGCAGTACTTC. The whole variable domain, remainder taken from reference TRBV2 and TRBJ2-7, is EPEVTQTPSHQVTQMGQEVILRCVPISNHLYFYWYRQILGQKVEFLVSFYNNEISEKSEIFDDQFSVERPDGSNFTLKIRSTKLEDSAMYFCASSSSDRGRKTYEQYFGPGTRLTVT.

The V and J genes are TRBV9 and TRBJ2-7; no clear D. Germline V lookup: CDR1 SGDLS, CDR2 YYNGEE. V lost 0 bases and J 2 bases, leaving 6 bases between the germline ends. There are 13 residues in the CDR3. The CDR3 is CASSVGQTYEQYF. In nucleotides, the CDR3 is TGTGCCAGCAGCGTAGGTCAGACCTACGAGCAGTACTTC.

In its sample, this clone is medium-sized. This chain joins TRBV9 and TRBJ2-7; D gene ambiguous. Germline V CDR1 and CDR2: SGDLS, YYNGEE. Trimming removed 4 bases at V and 6 bases at J, with 17 bases between. CDR3 length: 14 amino acids. CDR3 residues: CASSPDPLEGEQYF. The CDR3 coding sequence is TGTGCCAGCAGCCCAGATCCCCTCGAAGGCGAGCAGTACTTC.

This clone has a handful of counts. The genes are TRBV11-3 and TRBJ2-7; 13 nucleotides line up with TRBD2. The junction had 7 bases not matched to a gene; V was cut back by 4 bases and J by 7 bases. From germline, CDR1 is SGHNT and CDR2 YENEEA. This CDR3 spans 15 amino acids. Here the CDR3 reads CASSSTSGRAVEQYF. In nucleotides, the CDR3 is TGTGCCAGCAGCTCCACTAGCGGGAGGGCCGTTGAGCAGTACTTC.

This clone appeared a few times. V and J are TRBV28 and TRBJ2-1; 7 nucleotides agree with TRBD2. Germline trimming cut 10 bases from V and 4 bases from J; bases unmatched to any gene: 7. Germline CDR1 reads MDHEN; CDR2 reads SYDVKM. The CDR3 spans 13 residues. The CDR3 region is CAIKSSGYNEQFF. The CDR3 DNA reads as TGTGCCATCAAGAGTAGCGGGTACAATGAGCAGTTCTTC.

This clone came up a few times. V and J are TRBV6-8 and TRBJ1-1; D ambiguous. V was trimmed by 5 bases and J by 0 bases, leaving 16 bases between them. Germline-derived CDR1 and CDR2 are MNHGY and SAAAGT. The CDR3 is made up of 16 amino acids. The CDR3 loop is CASSSSYSSMNTEAFF. Here the CDR3 DNA reads TGTGCCAGCAGTAGCAGTTACTCGTCCATGAACACTGAAGCTTTCTTT.

By sample fraction, this clone is large. The rearrangement uses TRBV11-3 and TRBJ2-1; 10 bases fit TRBD2. V trimming: 5 bases; J trimming: 7 bases; junction bases outside the gene matches: 14. There are 17 residues in the CDR3. Per germline, CDR1 SGHNT and CDR2 YENEEA. The CDR3 here is CASSLTPGTSARNEQFF. In DNA, the CDR3 is TGTGCCAGCAGCCTCACCCCCGGGACTAGCGCAAGGAATGAGCAGTTCTTC.

This rearrangement joins TRBV6-7 to TRBJ2-1; TRBD2 aligns across 10 bases. TRBV6-7 is marked as an open reading frame, function uncertain. This CDR3 has 15 amino acids. The ends lost 7 bases at V and 7 bases at J; junction bases unmatched: 10. The CDR3 nucleotides are TGTGCCAGCATCAAGTGGACTAGCGGAACGAATGAGCAGTTCTTC. This gives the protein CASIKWTSGTNEQFF.

By sample fraction, this clone is medium-sized. For the CDR3, the DNA is TGTGCCAGCACCCCGGTGGCTACCTCCACAGATACGCAGTATTTT. Translation gives CASTPVATSTDTQYF. This sequence joins TRBV6-8 and TRBJ2-3, with D hard to call. The CDR3 consists of 15 residues. CDR1 and CDR2 (germline): MNHGY, SAAAGT. V lost 7 bases to trimming and J lost 2 bases, with 16 bases between them.